These 7 T cell receptor beta chains originate from one sample sequenced in a study of radiotherapy plus CTLA-4 blockade in lung cancer. TCRdb keeps only in-frame clones here, not all; method: immunoSEQ multiplex PCR. The data hold tens of thousands of clones, with roughly 76% observed a single time. Sequences were derived from peripheral blood, sampled from a patient treated with radiotherapy plus ipilimumab. Source of these receptors: a human donor with non-small cell lung cancer whose response to radiotherapy plus ipilimumab could not be evaluated. Some clones in this sample may be carry-over from other donors' samples.

The rearrangement uses TRBV5-6 and TRBJ1-2; no clear D. Germline loops: CDR1 SGHDT, CDR2 YYEEEE. The CDR3 contains 13 residues. V was cut by 0 bases and J by 5 bases, with 8 bases left in between. The CDR3 sequence is CASSLAEGYGYTF. The DNA of the CDR3 is TGTGCCAGCAGCTTGGCGGAGGGTTATGGCTACACCTTC.

J is TRBJ2-1 and V is TRBV7-2, with 8 bases identical to TRBD1. V lost 6 bases to trimming and J lost 2 bases; unmatched junction nucleotides: 3. From germline, CDR1 is SGHTA and CDR2 FQGNSA. This CDR3 is 14 amino acids long. The CDR3 region is CASSPGQAYNEQFF. The DNA of the CDR3 is TGTGCCAGCAGTCCGGGACAGGCCTACAATGAGCAGTTCTTC.

This rearrangement joins TRBV5-4 to TRBJ2-7, with 7 bases fitting TRBD1. This CDR3 region has 12 residues. Germline loops: CDR1 SGHNT, CDR2 YYREEE (reference sequence). J lost 6 bases, V lost 3 bases, and 3 bases had no gene match. In DNA form, the CDR3 reads TGTGCCAGCAGCTATGGGACAGTCGAGCAGTACTTC. It codes for CASSYGTVEQYF.

The J gene is TRBJ1-1, the V gene TRBV25-1; no clear D. Trimming pared 3 bases from V and 3 bases from J, leaving 14 bases between. The CDR3 has 15 amino acids. Per germline, CDR1 MGHDK and CDR2 SYGVNS. The CDR3 DNA reads as TGTGCCAGCAGTGACACCCCGACAATCGACACTGAAGCTTTCTTT. Amino acid sequence: CASSDTPTIDTEAFF.

This clone was counted once. The V call is TRBV27, the J call TRBJ2-5; the match to TRBD2 covers 11 bases. The DNA matches TRBJ2-7 better at its end, which makes the J call doubtful. Per the germline V gene, CDR1 is MNHEY and CDR2 is SMNVEV (reference sequence). CDR3 length equals 18 residues. The CDR3 region is CASSLMASGGHITYEQYF. The CDR3 coding sequence is TGTGCCAGCAGTTTAATGGCTAGCGGGGGGCACATTACCTACGAGCAGTACTTC.

The chain uses TRBV6-5 and TRBJ2-7; TRBD2 matches at 9 bases. V trimming: 2 bases; J trimming: 3 bases; junction bases outside the gene matches: 2. This CDR3 is 14 amino acids long. Germline V lookup: CDR1 MNHEY, CDR2 SVGAGI. CDR3 coding DNA: TGTGCCAGCAGTTACGGAGCGGGGGGCTACGAGCAGTACTTC. Its translation is CASSYGAGGYEQYF.

J is TRBJ2-3 and V is TRBV5-4, with 8 bases aligning to TRBD2. Germline CDR1 reads SGHNT; CDR2 reads YYREEE (reference sequence). V gave up 6 bases and J gave up 2 bases; unmatched junction bases: 8. This CDR3 has 15 residues. The CDR3 reads CASTAAGGDTDTQYF. CDR3 coding DNA: TGTGCCAGCACCGCCGCCGGGGGGGACACAGATACGCAGTATTTT.